This TCR beta chain was sequenced for a study of human T cells and chemical hapten exposure. The table lists this clonotype with many counts. Its antigen is unidentified. The time point: patch test 1, 2 weeks after DPC sensitization. The treatment here: therapeutic diphenylcyclopropenone sensitization with weekly scalp DPC. Before extraction, the whole blood was not fractionated, and total RNA was taken from it. After removal of 6 bases from V and 3 bases from J, the junction contained 3 bases not matched to a gene. The CDR3 is made up of 13 amino acids. Unique molecular identifiers were attached to individual cDNA molecules during library preparation. In TCRdb, the RACE reads were re-called with MiXCR into one record per CDR3 protein. The table includes tens of thousands of distinct CDR3 sequences, approximately 12% detected once. Whole-study findings and limits: The donor cohort had alopecia, so its immune response may not match that of healthy people. Among TCRs, those above 1 in 1000 frequency were unaffected by DPC sensitization.

The chain is built from TRBV12-3 or TRBV12-4 and TRBJ1-2; TRBD1 matches at 8 bases. Sequenced material: whole blood, taken in connection with sensitization to the hapten diphenylcyclopropenone (DPC). The clonotype was recovered from a woman in her sixties with alopecia areata. Some clones in this sample may be carry-over from other donors' samples. This CDR3 is CASSMTGDYGYTF. As DNA, the CDR3 is TGTGCCAGCAGCATGACAGGGGACTATGGCTACACCTTC.